The present T cell receptor beta chain was sequenced within a study of molecular identifiers for immune sequencing clone quantification. The V end lost 4 bases, the J end lost 9 bases, and 13 bases lay between the germline ends. CDR3 length: 13 residues. In germline, CDR1 is SGHTA, CDR2 FQGNSA. Note on this clonotype: A much larger clone is a single base away; this may be a read error.

TCRdb redid the calling of the PCR reads with MiXCR, one entry per CDR3 protein. The sample comprises about 320,000 distinct CDR3 sequences, about a fifth of which are singletons, and more than 0.8% rests with the top ten. Naive CD8 sequencing libraries were generated from approximately 20,000 to 1,000,000 sorted cells, with 10%, 30% or 50% RNA as input. The sequenced sample consisted of naive CD8+ T cells from blood, with Jurkat cell RNA spiked in. As to subset: FACS-sorted CD8+CD4-CCR7+CD45RA+ naive T cells. The chain employs TRBV7-2 and TRBJ1-5; D uncertain. This sequence was found in a human donor in good health. Some libraries in this study had Jurkat cell RNA spiked in. The CDR3 loop is CASSSAGGRPQHF. The CDR3 nucleotides are TGTGCCAGCAGCTCTGCAGGAGGTCGGCCCCAGCATTTT.